This T cell receptor (beta chain) was observed in a study of T cell repertoires in cytomegalovirus infection. V was pared by 1 base and J by 1 base, with 16 bases between. The germline V gene has CDR1 SGHAT and CDR2 FQNNGV. This CDR3 has 17 residues. Using its own MiXCR run on the reads, TCRdb lists one record per CDR3 protein. There are around 210,000 distinct CDR3 sequences in the sample; approximately 7% occur only once, and about 6.3% lies in the top ten. This clonotype was seen ten or more times. The sequenced sample consisted of PBMCs. This clonotype originated in a human donor in good health (CMV status not recorded). Some clones in this sample may be carry-over from other donors' samples. V and J are TRBV11-2 and TRBJ2-5, with D perhaps matching TRBD1 (6 bases). CDR3 residues: CASSLVSPAGAQETQYF. CDR3 coding DNA: TGTGCCAGCAGCTTAGTCAGTCCGGCAGGGGCCCAAGAGACCCAGTACTTC.